The TCR beta chain under discussion was sequenced for a study of blood T cell repertoires in COVID-19. Profiled with immunoSEQ multiplex PCR; TCRdb holds only in-frame clones, not every one. The repertoire consists of roughly 300,000 clones, with approximately 84% occurring once and the leading ten covering more than 1.1%. Trimming stripped 0 bases from V and 6 bases from J, with 9 bases between. This CDR3 is built from 15 residues. Germline CDR1 reads MNHNY; CDR2 reads SVGAGI (reference sequence). The chain joins TRBV6-6 to TRBJ1-6; D remains unclear. The sequence was obtained from a human donor with COVID-19, enrolled during active disease. The donor label of this sample is uncertain. The sample comprised peripheral blood. CDR3 nucleotides: TGTGCCAGCAGTTACTCCGGCAGGTCTAATTCACCCCTCCACTTT. It is translated as CASSYSGRSNSPLHF.